This TCR beta chain was obtained from a study of cytomegalovirus exposure and HLA in healthy donors (dated by TCRdb to the late 2010s). Some background on the complete study: A later analysis indicated that the 120 validation repertoires were generated on the platform also employed for the roughly 720 repertoires of the first cohort. The study aimed to test whether cataloging public T cell receptors could reveal signatures of past pathogen exposure. Along with the roughly 700-subject first cohort, a separate validation cohort of over 90 different subjects was used. To predict cytomegalovirus infection status, the study combined high-throughput TCR immunosequencing, statistical association of individual TCRs with disease status, and machine learning.

Donors formed part of the validation cohort, which comprised over a hundred subjects and was distinct from the first cohort of 666 subjects. Summary of the overall study and its limitations: Across donors, most TCR sequences were observed very rarely, whereas some public TCRs were present in many individuals. The classifier was reported to diagnose cytomegalovirus status with high specificity and sensitivity in both the original and validation cohorts. Three of the identified cytomegalovirus-associated TCR beta chains were confirmed in vitro to be specific for cytomegalovirus antigens. A later analysis found that TCRs clustered in the first cohort also tended to co-occur in the 110 or so validation repertoires, with about 94% of cluster scores above 0. A total of 150 to 200 TCR beta chains were listed by the study as associated with cytomegalovirus. According to the authors, the approach could potentially be generalized to other disease states and immunological phenotypes. All 120 or so repertoires were used to score co-occurrence in the validation cohort in a later analysis, because that analysis had no HLA typing for the cohort.

This clone was seen a single time. The specificity of this receptor is unknown. No base-level quality is on record; no much larger clone is a single base apart. The library was built by means of the immunoSEQ multiplex PCR assay. On the study's bioinformatics: To diagnose cytomegalovirus status from the catalog of TCR beta chain sequences, a statistical classification framework was built. TCRdb took this table from immuneACCESS and kept in-frame rearrangements with V and J called. Such tables lack part of the clones; where checked against another copy, unresolved V genes explain under half of the gap, and the rest is unexplained. The V and J calls and clone size come from that table; D and trimming were worked out from the DNA. For this sample there are 250,000 to 400,000 clones; approximately 85% appear just once. Jointly, the top ten make up approximately 0.95% of the sample. The CDR3 spans 15 residues, from the cysteine through the phenylalanine. Only the CDR3 part of the read is kept: 45 bases, read in frame from the first base. In the germline V gene, CDR1 corresponds to MNHNS and CDR2 to SASEGT. Trimming costs V 4 bases and J 0 bases, and their ends lie 10 bases apart.

Sequences were obtained from PBMCs. The chain joins TRBV6-1 to TRBJ1-5, and TRBD1 may be the D gene, going by 5 matching bases. This sequence was found in a man aged 25 to 45 in good health and CMV-seronegative. The DNA reads as follows: TGTGCCAGCAGTGGGACAAGAAATAGCAATCAGCCCCAGCATTTT. Its coded protein is CASSGTRNSNQPQHF.